This T cell receptor (beta chain) appears in the sequencing data of a study of blood T cell repertoires in COVID-19. Background on the study: COVID-19 samples collected from the United States, Italy and Spain covered acute and convalescent phases.

V dropped 4 bases and J dropped 4; count of bases not matched to a gene: 6. Per the germline V gene, CDR1 is WSHSY and CDR2 is SAAADI. The CDR3 spans 14 residues. This clone showed up just a few times. In the original workflow: Quantification of nucleated cells was approximated via reference gene primer amplification. TCRdb's table, derived via immunoSEQ multiplex PCR, lists solely in-frame clones and lacks some. V and J calls and clone size are as listed in that table; D and trimming were resolved from the DNA. The sample has tens of thousands of clones; roughly 87% are singletons. The receptor comes from a woman at least 80 years old with active COVID-19. Sequences were obtained from peripheral blood. The chain is built from TRBV10-2 and TRBJ2-7; 8 bases agree with TRBD2. CDR3 region: CASSVGGGTYEQYF. The CDR3 nucleotides read TGCGCCAGCAGTGTTGGCGGGGGGACTTACGAGCAGTACTTC.